Below, one TCR beta chain is given with its context. Antigen: not known. The TCR alpha and TCR beta cDNA libraries, bearing sample barcodes and UMIs, were generated by 5'RACE using constant-segment primers. From the 5' RACE reads, TCRdb called clonotypes with MiXCR, one entry per CDR3 protein. The table records about 420,000 distinct CDR3 sequences, under 25% of them present only once. V lost 8 bases, J lost 3 bases, and 23 bases lay in between. Germline V gene data show CDR1 as SQVTM and CDR2 as ANQGSEA. The CDR3 totals 15 residues. The record originates from a study of T-cell memory formation after mild COVID-19. Study-level points and caveats: Chiefly within CM and EM were the contracting CD4+ clones; CD8+ ones were within EMRA.

The rearrangement uses TRBV29-1 and TRBJ2-7, with D maybe TRBD2 (5 bases). This receptor was taken from an adult woman who had mild COVID-19 (a few samples of this study predate the infection). Cell type and time point are not known. The specimen was PBMCs or a T cell subset sorted from them (not recorded which). The CDR3 region has the DNA TGCAGCACTAGGGTCGGAGAAAACGAAGGCTACGAGCAGTACTTC. Protein sequence: CSTRVGENEGYEQYF.